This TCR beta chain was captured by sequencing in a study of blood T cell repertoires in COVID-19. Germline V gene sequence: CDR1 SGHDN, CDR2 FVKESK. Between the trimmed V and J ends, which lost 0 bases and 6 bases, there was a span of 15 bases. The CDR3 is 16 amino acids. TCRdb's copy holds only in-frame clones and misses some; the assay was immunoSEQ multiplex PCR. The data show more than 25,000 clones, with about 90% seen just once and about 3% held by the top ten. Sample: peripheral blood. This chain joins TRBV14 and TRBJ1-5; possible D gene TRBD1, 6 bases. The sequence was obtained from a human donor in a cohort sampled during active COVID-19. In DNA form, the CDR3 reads TGTGCCAGCAGCCAAGATGGCAGGGGCAGGATTCAGCCCCAGCATTTT. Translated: CASSQDGRGRIQPQHF.